The clone carrying this TCR beta chain is a singleton in its sample. Looked up from germline, CDR1 is SNHLY and CDR2 is FYNNEI. V lost 8 bases, J lost 9 bases, and 16 bases lay in between. The CDR3 totals 13 residues. This entry comes from a study of shared clonotypes between healthy human individuals. Measured with immunoSEQ multiplex PCR; TCRdb has only the in-frame clones, and not every one. The sample has about a million clones, approximately 77% seen once. Material: memory CD4+ T cells from PBMCs. Subset meaning: CD45RA-negative fraction. This TCR was sampled from a man between 18 and 35 years old in good health. Some clones in this sample may be carry-over from other donors' samples. The V and J genes are TRBV2 and TRBJ1-4; D is unclear. DNA of the CDR3: TGTGCCAGCCTGGCGGCCGCCACCCAAAAACTGTTTTTT. It codes for CASLAAATQKLFF.